This T cell receptor (beta chain) stems from a study of cytomegalovirus exposure and HLA in healthy donors. The study's findings and limits: Investigators reported more than 150 TCR beta chains as tied to cytomegalovirus. Sequencing depth roughly uniform across donors was assumed in presence/absence analyses. In a later analysis, at a false discovery rate of 0.05, 17,000 or so TCR beta sequences matched HLA alleles.

On this clone: Its antigen is still unknown.

PCR amplification relied on 60 Vbeta primers (plus 13 Jbeta primers). Profiled with immunoSEQ multiplex PCR; TCRdb holds only in-frame clones, not every one. The repertoire consists of over 150,000 clones, with about 80% occurring once and the leading ten covering about 4.7%. The CDR3 runs 14 residues. V lost 0 bases, J lost 7 bases, and 13 bases lay in between. Germline lookup yields CDR1 SGHNT and CDR2 YYREEE (reference sequence). The sequenced sample consisted of PBMCs. The chain links TRBV5-4 to TRBJ2-5; a weak D match, TRBD2 (5 bases). The TCR originated in a young man in good health and CMV-seronegative. The CDR3 nucleotides are TGTGCCAGCAGCTTGGAAGCTAGCTCGGGGACCCAGTACTTC. Its translation is CASSLEASSGTQYF.